The 18 T cell receptor beta chains listed next were all sequenced from one sample in a study of naive and memory T cell subsets. Treatment defined: skin biopsy from PPD injection site in Mantoux-positive individual. The library had UMIs added by 3' ligation of an oligonucleotide to TCR cDNA. The SP2 primer and nested alpha and beta constant region primers amplified ligated cDNA in four rounds. One entry per CDR3 protein, called by TCRdb with MiXCR from the UMI-ligation and nested PCR reads. The sample lists about 37,000 distinct CDR3 sequences, about 10% occurring once. The starting material was skin, obtained from a tuberculin skin test site. All receptors derive from an adult in good health.

Note on this clonotype: Just one base apart from a much larger clone, this may be a read error. The chain employs TRBV14 and TRBJ1-6; D is unclear. The CDR3 has 15 residues. Germline-derived CDR1 and CDR2 are SGHDN and FVKESK. Here the CDR3 DNA reads TGTGCCAGCAGCCAAGACCCACGGTATAATTCACCCCTCAACTTT. Its protein product is CASSQDPRYNSPLNF. Full variable domain (remainder filled in from reference TRBV14 and TRBJ1-6): EAGVTQFPSHSVIEKGQTVTLRCDPISGHDNLYWYRRVMGKEIKFLLHFVKESKQDESGMPNNRFLAERTGGTYSTLKVQPAELEDSGVYFCASSQDPRYNSPLNFGNGTRLTVT.

This clonotype appeared many times. J is TRBJ2-7 and V is TRBV7-9, with D tentatively TRBD1 (5 bases). V was cut by 4 bases and J by 3 bases, with 16 bases left in between. The CDR3 sequence is 15 residues long. The germline V gene encodes CDR1 SEHNR and CDR2 FQNEAQ (reference sequence). The CDR3 coding sequence is TGTGCCAGCAGCTACCAGCAGGGCCCTTACTACGAGCAGTACTTC. Protein: CASSYQQGPYYEQYF.

The chain joins TRBV7-9 to TRBJ1-1; 9 bases fit TRBD1. J lost 0 bases, V lost 9 bases, and 11 bases had no gene match. The CDR3 has 16 residues. Germline V CDR1 and CDR2: SEHNR, FQNEAQ (reference sequence). The CDR3 coding sequence is TGTGCCAGTCTACGCGGACAGGGGTCCCTGAACACTGAAGCTTTCTTT. Its protein is CASLRGQGSLNTEAFF.

This clonotype was counted a few times. The chain uses TRBV11-3 and TRBJ2-1, with 8 nucleotides matching TRBD1. V was pared by 1 base and J by 8 bases, with 10 bases of the junction left unmatched. CDR3 length: 16 amino acids. The germline V gene encodes CDR1 SGHNT and CDR2 YENEEA. CDR3 sequence: CASSLGAGQGQYEQFF. The CDR3 nucleotides are TGTGCCAGCAGCTTAGGGGCCGGACAGGGCCAGTATGAGCAGTTCTTC.

This rearrangement joins TRBV9 to TRBJ2-6; D is ambiguous. This CDR3 contains 16 residues. V shed 0 bases and J shed 2 bases, with 9 bases lying between them. CDR1 and CDR2 (germline): SGDLS, YYNGEE. CDR3 nucleotide sequence: TGTGCCAGCAGCGTAGCTGTGGGCGCTGGGGCCAACGTCCTGACTTTC. Its protein product is CASSVAVGAGANVLTF.

The table lists this clonotype with many counts. This sequence joins TRBV2 and TRBJ2-2; the D is unclear. The length of the CDR3 is 11 residues. V lost 7 bases to trimming and J lost 6 bases, with 6 bases between them. The germline gives CDR1 SNHLY, CDR2 FYNNEI. CDR3 residues: CASKIAGELFF. In nucleotides, the CDR3 is TGTGCCAGCAAGATCGCCGGGGAGCTGTTTTTT.

The V and J genes are TRBV20-1 and TRBJ1-6; TRBD1 matches 7 bases. The germline CDR1 and CDR2 sequences are DFQATT and SNEGSKA (reference sequence). V gave up 0 bases and J gave up 5 bases; unmatched junction bases: 10. The CDR3 sequence is 17 residues long. The CDR3 DNA follows: TGCAGTGCTAGAGATCCGCGACAGGGCCTAAATAATTCACCCCTCCACTTT. It translates to CSARDPRQGLNNSPLHF.

This chain uses TRBV7-9 with TRBJ2-7, with 7 nucleotides matching TRBD2. The V gene end was trimmed by 4 bases and the J gene end by 2 bases; junction bases not matched to a gene: 8. The germline V gene encodes CDR1 SEHNR and CDR2 FQNEAQ (reference sequence). This CDR3 region has 15 residues. Here the CDR3 reads CASSYAGDGTYEQYF. CDR3 coding DNA: TGTGCCAGCAGCTACGCGGGAGACGGGACCTACGAGCAGTACTTC.

This clonotype was seen ten or more times. The gene calls are TRBV4-2 and TRBJ2-5, with D unclear. The CDR3 length is 15 residues. CDR1 is LGHNA, CDR2 YNFKEQ, per germline. The germline V and J ends were trimmed by 0 bases and 5 bases, with 13 bases remaining between them. DNA for the CDR3: TGTGCCAGCAGCCAAGACAGGAGCCTCACCGAGACCCAGTACTTC. Amino acids: CASSQDRSLTETQYF.

This clonotype showed up many times. The genes are TRBV2 and TRBJ2-3; 8 bases fit TRBD1. The CDR3 covers 15 residues. Losses at the gene ends were 5 bases for V and 2 bases for J; bases not matched to a gene: 6. From germline, CDR1 is SNHLY and CDR2 FYNNEI. CDR3 bases: TGTGCCAGCAGTAGACAGGGGCGAAACACAGATACGCAGTATTTT. Translated: CASSRQGRNTDTQYF.

This clonotype is medium-sized within its sample. This rearrangement joins TRBV28 to TRBJ1-5; 8 bases agree with TRBD1. The CDR3 length is 15 residues. Germline V gene data show CDR1 as MDHEN and CDR2 as SYDVKM. The J segment lost 6 bases and the V segment lost 3 bases, leaving 7 bases of the junction unmatched. The CDR3: CASSLVAGGFQPQHF. CDR3 sequence (DNA): TGTGCCAGCAGTTTGGTGGCAGGGGGCTTTCAGCCCCAGCATTTT.

The rearrangement joins TRBV12-3 or TRBV12-4 to TRBJ1-1; 8 nucleotides agree with TRBD1. V was pared by 4 bases and J by 10 bases, with 11 bases of the junction left unmatched. CDR3 length: 14 residues. CDR3 in amino acids: CASSWGGQGARAFF. CDR3 in DNA: TGTGCCAGCAGTTGGGGGGGGCAGGGGGCGCGAGCTTTCTTT.

This clonotype was counted at least ten times. The V gene is TRBV20-1, the J gene TRBJ1-2; 7 nucleotides agree with TRBD1. V was clipped by 6 bases and J by 2 bases; unmatched bases: 0. Looked up from germline, CDR1 is DFQATT and CDR2 is SNEGSKA (reference sequence). The CDR3 is made up of 11 amino acids. The CDR3 here is CSAGQNYGYTF. In DNA form, the CDR3 reads TGCAGTGCGGGACAGAACTATGGCTACACCTTC.

This clonotype was seen ten or more times. Just one base apart from a much larger clone, this may be a read error. The chain carries TRBV20-1 and TRBJ2-1, with D maybe TRBD2 (5 bases). This CDR3 contains 12 residues. Deletions cut 7 bases from V and 10 bases from J, with 17 bases between. Germline V gives CDR1 DFQATT, CDR2 SNEGSKA (reference sequence). CDR3 residues: CSVARRGIEQFF. CDR3 nucleotide sequence: TGCAGTGTGGCGAGACGGGGAATAGAGCAGTTCTTC.

In its sample, this clonotype was seen many times. V is TRBV20-1 and J is TRBJ2-5; either TRBD1 or TRBD2 may fit D (7 bases each). The CDR3 is 14 amino acids. Trimming cost V 2 bases and J 5 bases, with 15 bases left between them. CDR1 DFQATT and CDR2 SNEGSKA come from the germline V gene (reference sequence). The CDR3 spells CSARKPGGEETQYF. CDR3 nucleotide sequence: TGCAGTGCTAGAAAACCAGGGGGGGAGGAGACCCAGTACTTC.

This clonotype appeared a few times. The chain is built from TRBV20-1 and TRBJ2-2; 8 bases map to TRBD2. Losses at the gene ends were 2 bases for V and 5 bases for J; bases not matched to a gene: 7. The CDR3 extends over 15 amino acids. Germline CDR1 is DFQATT and CDR2 is SNEGSKA (reference sequence). CDR3 nucleotide sequence: TGCAGTGCTAGATTGGAGCGGGGGCGTACCGGGGAGCTGTTTTTT. Amino acid sequence: CSARLERGRTGELFF.

In its sample, this clonotype was seen a few times. The genes are TRBV7-2 and TRBJ2-1, with D unresolved. CDR3 length equals 15 residues. V was shortened by 5 bases and J by 6 bases, with 17 bases between the two germline ends. Germline values: CDR1 SGHTA, CDR2 FQGNSA. The DNA of the CDR3 is TGTGCCAGCAGCCCCCGTAGAGGTCGGGTCAATGAGCAGTTCTTC. It yields the protein CASSPRRGRVNEQFF. The whole variable domain, filled in from reference TRBV7-2 and TRBJ2-1, reads GAGVSQSPSNKVTEKGKDVELRCDPISGHTALYWYRQSLGQGLEFLIYFQGNSAPDKSGLPSDRFSAERTGGSVSTLTIQRTQQEDSAVYLCASSPRRGRVNEQFFGPGTRLTVL.

The chain is built from TRBV11-2 and TRBJ2-6; a possible D gene is TRBD2 (5 bases). CDR3 length: 17 amino acids. Germline CDR1 and CDR2: SGHAT and FQNNGV. Trimming removed 0 bases from V and 4 bases from J, with 13 bases in between. In nucleotides, the CDR3 is TGTGCCAGCAGCTTAGATGGTCCGGGGAGAGGGGCCAACGTCCTGACTTTC. It translates to CASSLDGPGRGANVLTF.